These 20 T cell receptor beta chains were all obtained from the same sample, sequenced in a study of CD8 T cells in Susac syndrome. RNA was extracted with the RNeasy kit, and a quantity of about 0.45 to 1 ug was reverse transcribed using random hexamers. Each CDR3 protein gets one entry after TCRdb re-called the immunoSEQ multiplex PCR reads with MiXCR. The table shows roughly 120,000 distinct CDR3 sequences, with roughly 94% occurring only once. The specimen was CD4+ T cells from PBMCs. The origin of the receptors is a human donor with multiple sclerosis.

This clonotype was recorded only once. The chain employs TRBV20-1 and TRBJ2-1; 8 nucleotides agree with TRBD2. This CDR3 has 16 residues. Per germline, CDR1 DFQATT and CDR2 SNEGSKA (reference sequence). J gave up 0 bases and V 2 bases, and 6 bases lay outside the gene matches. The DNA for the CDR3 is TGCAGTGCTAGACCTGGACTAGCCGGCTCCTACAATGAGCAGTTCTTC. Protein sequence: CSARPGLAGSYNEQFF.

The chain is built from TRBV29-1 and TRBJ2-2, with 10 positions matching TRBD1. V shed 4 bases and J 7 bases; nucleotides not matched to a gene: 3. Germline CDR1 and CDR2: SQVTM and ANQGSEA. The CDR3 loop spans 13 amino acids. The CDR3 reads CSVGQGAGGELFF. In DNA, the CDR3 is TGCAGCGTTGGACAGGGGGCCGGCGGGGAGCTGTTTTTT.

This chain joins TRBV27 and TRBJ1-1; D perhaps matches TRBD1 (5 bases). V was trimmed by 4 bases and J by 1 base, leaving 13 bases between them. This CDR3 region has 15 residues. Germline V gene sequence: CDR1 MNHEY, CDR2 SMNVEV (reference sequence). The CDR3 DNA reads TGTGCCAGCAGTTCCCAGGGTGGAGGGAACACTGAAGCTTTCTTT. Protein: CASSSQGGGNTEAFF.

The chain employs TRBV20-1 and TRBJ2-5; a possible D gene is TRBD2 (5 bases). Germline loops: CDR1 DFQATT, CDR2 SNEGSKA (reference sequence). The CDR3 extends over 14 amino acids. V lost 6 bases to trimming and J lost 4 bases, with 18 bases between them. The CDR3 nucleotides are TGCAGTGCAAGCGCAGTAACCCGGGGAGAGACCCAGTACTTC. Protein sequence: CSASAVTRGETQYF.

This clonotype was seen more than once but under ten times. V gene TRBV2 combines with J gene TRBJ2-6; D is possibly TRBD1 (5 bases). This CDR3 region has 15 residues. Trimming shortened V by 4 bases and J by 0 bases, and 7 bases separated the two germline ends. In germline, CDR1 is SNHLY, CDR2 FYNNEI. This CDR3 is CASSVDSSGANVLTF. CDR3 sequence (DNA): TGTGCCAGCAGTGTAGACAGCTCTGGGGCCAACGTCCTGACTTTC.

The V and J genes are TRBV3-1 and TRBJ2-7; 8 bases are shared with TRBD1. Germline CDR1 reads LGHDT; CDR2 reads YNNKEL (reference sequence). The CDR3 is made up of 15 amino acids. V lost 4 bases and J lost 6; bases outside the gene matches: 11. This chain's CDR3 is CASSRRGQVGSEQYF. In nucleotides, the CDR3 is TGTGCCAGCAGCCGCAGGGGACAGGTGGGGAGCGAGCAGTACTTC.

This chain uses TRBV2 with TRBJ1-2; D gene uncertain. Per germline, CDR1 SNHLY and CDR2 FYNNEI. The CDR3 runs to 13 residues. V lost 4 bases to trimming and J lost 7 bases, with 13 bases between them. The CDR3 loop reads CASSAIQKLGYTF. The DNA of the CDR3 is TGTGCCAGCAGTGCGATACAGAAGCTTGGCTACACCTTC.

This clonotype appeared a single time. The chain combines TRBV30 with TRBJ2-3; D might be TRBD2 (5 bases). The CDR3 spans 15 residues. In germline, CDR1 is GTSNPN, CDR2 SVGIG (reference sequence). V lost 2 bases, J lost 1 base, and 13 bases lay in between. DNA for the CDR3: TGTGCCTGGAGTCCCGGTGGGCGGGGCACAGATACGCAGTATTTT. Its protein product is CAWSPGGRGTDTQYF.

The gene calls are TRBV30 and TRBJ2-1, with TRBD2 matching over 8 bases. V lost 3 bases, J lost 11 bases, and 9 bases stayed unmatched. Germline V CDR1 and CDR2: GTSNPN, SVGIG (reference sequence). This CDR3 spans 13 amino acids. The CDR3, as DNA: TGTGCCTGGAGCAGATACCATAGCGGGAAGCAGTTCTTC. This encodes CAWSRYHSGKQFF.

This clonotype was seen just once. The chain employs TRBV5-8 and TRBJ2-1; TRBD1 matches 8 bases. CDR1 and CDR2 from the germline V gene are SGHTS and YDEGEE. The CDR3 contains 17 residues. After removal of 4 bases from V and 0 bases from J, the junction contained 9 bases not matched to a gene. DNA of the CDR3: TGTGCCAGCAGCATACCGGGACAGGTAGACTCCTACAATGAGCAGTTCTTC. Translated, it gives CASSIPGQVDSYNEQFF.

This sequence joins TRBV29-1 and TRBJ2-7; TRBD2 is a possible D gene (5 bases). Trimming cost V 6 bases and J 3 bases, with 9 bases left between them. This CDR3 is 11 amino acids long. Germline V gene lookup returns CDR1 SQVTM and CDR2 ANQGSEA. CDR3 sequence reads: CSVLSGYEQYF. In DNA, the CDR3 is TGCAGCGTCTTAAGCGGCTACGAGCAGTACTTC.

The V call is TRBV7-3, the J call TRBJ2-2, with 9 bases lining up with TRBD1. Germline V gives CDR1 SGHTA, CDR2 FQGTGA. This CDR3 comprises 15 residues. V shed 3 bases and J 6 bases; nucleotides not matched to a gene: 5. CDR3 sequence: CASSLGQGRAGELFF. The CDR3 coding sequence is TGTGCCAGCAGCTTGGGACAGGGTAGGGCCGGGGAGCTGTTTTTT.

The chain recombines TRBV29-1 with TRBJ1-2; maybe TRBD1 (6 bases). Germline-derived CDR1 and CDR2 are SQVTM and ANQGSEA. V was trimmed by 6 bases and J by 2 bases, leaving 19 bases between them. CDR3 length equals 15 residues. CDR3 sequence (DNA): TGCAGCGTCCTACCCGGGCTTACAGGGAACTATGGCTACACCTTC. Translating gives CSVLPGLTGNYGYTF.

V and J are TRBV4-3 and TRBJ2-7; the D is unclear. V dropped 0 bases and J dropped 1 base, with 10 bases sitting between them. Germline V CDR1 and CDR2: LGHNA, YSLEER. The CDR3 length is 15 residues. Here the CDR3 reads CASSQDGPPSYEQYF. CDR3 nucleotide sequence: TGCGCCAGCAGCCAAGATGGGCCGCCTTCCTACGAGCAGTACTTC.

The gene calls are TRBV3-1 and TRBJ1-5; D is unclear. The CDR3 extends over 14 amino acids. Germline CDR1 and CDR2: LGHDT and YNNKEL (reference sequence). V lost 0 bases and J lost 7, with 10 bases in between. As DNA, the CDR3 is TGTGCCAGCAGCCAAGAGAGCAGGTGGCAGCCCCAGCATTTT. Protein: CASSQESRWQPQHF.

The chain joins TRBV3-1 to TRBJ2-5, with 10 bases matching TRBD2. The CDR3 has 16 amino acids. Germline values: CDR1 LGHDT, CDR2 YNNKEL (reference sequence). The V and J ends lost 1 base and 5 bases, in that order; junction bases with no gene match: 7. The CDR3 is CASSQAQAGGRETQYF. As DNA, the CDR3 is TGTGCCAGCAGCCAAGCTCAAGCGGGAGGGAGGGAGACCCAGTACTTC.

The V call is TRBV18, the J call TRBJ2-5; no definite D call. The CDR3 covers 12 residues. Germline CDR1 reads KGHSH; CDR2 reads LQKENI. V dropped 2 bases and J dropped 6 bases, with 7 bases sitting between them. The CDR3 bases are TGTGCCAGCTCACCAGGGGAAAAGACCCAGTACTTC. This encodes CASSPGEKTQYF.

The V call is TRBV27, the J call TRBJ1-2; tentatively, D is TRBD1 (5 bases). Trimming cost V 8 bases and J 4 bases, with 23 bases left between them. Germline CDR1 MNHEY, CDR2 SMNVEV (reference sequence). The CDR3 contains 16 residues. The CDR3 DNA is TGTGCCAGCGGCGGCAGGGTTCGCCTCTCGGGCTATGGCTACACCTTC. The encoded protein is CASGGRVRLSGYGYTF.

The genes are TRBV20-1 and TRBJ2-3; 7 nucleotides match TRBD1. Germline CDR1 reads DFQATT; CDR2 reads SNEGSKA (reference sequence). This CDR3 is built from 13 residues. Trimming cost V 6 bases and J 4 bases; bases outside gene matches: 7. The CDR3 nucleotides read TGCAGTGCAAGCACAGGGGCGCCAGATACGCAGTATTTT. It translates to CSASTGAPDTQYF.

For the CDR3, the DNA is TGCGCCAGCAGCTTGGGGATCTCCTACAATGAGCAGTTCTTC. Protein: CASSLGISYNEQFF. This chain uses TRBV5-1 with TRBJ2-1; unclear D gene. The V end was cut by 0 bases, the J end by 0 bases, with 4 bases between. Germline V CDR1 and CDR2: SGHRS, YFSETQ. CDR3 length: 14 amino acids.